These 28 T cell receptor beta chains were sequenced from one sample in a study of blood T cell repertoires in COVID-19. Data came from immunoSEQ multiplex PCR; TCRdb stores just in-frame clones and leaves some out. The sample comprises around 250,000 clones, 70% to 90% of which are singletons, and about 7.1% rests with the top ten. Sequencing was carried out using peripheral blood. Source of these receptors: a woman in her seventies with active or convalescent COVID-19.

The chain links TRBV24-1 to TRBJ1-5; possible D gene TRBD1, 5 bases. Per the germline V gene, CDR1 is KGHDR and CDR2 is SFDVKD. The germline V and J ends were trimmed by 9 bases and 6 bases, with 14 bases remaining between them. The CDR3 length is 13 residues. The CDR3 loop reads CATSDSYTQPQHF. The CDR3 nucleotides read TGTGCCACCTCTGACAGTTACACTCAGCCCCAGCATTTT.

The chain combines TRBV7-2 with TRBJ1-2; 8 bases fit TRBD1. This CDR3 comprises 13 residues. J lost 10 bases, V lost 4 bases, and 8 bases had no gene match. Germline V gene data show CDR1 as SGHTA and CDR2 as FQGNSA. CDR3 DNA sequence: TGTGCCAGCAGCTCGGGGACAGGTCTCCTCTACACCTTC. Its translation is CASSSGTGLLYTF. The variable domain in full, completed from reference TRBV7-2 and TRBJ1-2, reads GAGVSQSPSNKVTEKGKDVELRCDPISGHTALYWYRQSLGQGLEFLIYFQGNSAPDKSGLPSDRFSAERTGGSVSTLTIQRTQQEDSAVYLCASSSGTGLLYTFGSGTRLTVV.

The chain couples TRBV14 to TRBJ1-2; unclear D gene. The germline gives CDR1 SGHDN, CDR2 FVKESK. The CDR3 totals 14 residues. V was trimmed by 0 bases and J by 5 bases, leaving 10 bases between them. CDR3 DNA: TGTGCCAGCAGCCAAGATGAACCCCGGTATGGCTACACCTTC. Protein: CASSQDEPRYGYTF.

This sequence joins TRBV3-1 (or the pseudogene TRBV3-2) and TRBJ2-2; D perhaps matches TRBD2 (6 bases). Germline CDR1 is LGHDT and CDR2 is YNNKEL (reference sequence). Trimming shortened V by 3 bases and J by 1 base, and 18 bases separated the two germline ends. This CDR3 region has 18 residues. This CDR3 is CASSQYSRGGVNTGELFF. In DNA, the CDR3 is TGTGCCAGCAGCCAGTATTCCCGAGGAGGGGTGAACACCGGGGAGCTGTTTTTT.

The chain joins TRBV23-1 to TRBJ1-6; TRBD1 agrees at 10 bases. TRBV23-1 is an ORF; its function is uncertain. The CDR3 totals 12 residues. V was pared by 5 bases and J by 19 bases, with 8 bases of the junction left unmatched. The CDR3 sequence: CASSIWDRGNHF. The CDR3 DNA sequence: TGCGCCAGCAGTATTTGGGACAGGGGAAATCACTTT.

This CDR3 reads CASTSRGGTDTQYF. CDR3 DNA sequence: TGTGCCAGTACTTCCCGGGGGGGGACAGATACGCAGTATTTT. The chain combines TRBV19 with TRBJ2-3, with 8 nucleotides matching TRBD2. V was clipped by 7 bases and J by 3 bases; unmatched bases: 6. Germline CDR1 LNHDA, CDR2 SQIVND (reference sequence). CDR3 length: 14 residues.

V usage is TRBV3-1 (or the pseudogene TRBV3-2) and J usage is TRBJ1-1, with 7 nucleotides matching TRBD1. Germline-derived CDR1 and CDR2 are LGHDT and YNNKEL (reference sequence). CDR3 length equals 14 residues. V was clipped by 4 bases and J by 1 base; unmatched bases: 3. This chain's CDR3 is CASSPRTGNTEAFF. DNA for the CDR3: TGTGCCAGCAGCCCCCGGACAGGGAACACTGAAGCTTTCTTT.

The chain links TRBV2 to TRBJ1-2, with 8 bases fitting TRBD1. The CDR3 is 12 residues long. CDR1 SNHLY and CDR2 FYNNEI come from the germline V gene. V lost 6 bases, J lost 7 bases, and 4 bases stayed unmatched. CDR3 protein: CASRPDRGGYTF. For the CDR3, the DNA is TGTGCCAGCAGACCCGACAGGGGTGGCTACACCTTC.

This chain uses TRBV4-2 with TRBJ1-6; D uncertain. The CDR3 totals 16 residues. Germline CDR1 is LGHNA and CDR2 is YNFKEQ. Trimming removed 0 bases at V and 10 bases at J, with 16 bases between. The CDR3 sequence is CASSQDKAGENSPLHF. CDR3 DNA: TGTGCCAGCAGCCAAGATAAAGCAGGCGAGAACTCACCCCTCCACTTT.

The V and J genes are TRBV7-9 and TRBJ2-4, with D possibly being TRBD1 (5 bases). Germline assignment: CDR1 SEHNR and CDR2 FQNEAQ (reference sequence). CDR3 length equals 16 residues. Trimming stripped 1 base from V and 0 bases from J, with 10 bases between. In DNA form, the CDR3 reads TGTGCCAGCAGCTTAGAGGGGCTGGTAGCCAAAAACATTCAGTACTTC. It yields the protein CASSLEGLVAKNIQYF. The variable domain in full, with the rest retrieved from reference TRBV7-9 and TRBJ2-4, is DTGVSQNPRHKITKRGQNVTFRCDPISEHNRLYWYRQTLGQGPEFLTYFQNEAQLEKSRLLSDRFSAERPKGSFSTLEIQRTEQGDSAMYLCASSLEGLVAKNIQYFGAGTRLSVL.

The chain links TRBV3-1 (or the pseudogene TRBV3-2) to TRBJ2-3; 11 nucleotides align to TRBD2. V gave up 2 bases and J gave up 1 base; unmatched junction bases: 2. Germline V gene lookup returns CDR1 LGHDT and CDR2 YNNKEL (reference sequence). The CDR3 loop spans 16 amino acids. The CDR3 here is CASSQLLAGGTDTQYF. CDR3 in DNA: TGTGCCAGCAGCCAACTACTAGCGGGGGGCACAGATACGCAGTATTTT.

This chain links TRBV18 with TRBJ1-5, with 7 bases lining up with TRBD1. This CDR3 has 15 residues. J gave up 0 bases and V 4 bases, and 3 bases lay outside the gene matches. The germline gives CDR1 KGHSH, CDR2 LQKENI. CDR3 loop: CASSLQGYSNQPQHF. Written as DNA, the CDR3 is TGTGCCAGCTCACTACAGGGGTATAGCAATCAGCCCCAGCATTTT.

In DNA form, the CDR3 reads TGTGCCATTCTCGATTTAGCTAACTATGGCTACACCTTC. Translation gives CAILDLANYGYTF. The chain links TRBV28 to TRBJ1-2; D call uncertain. The CDR3 covers 13 residues. Germline loops: CDR1 MDHEN, CDR2 SYDVKM. With 10 bases removed from V and 0 bases from J, the gap between germline ends came to 12 bases.

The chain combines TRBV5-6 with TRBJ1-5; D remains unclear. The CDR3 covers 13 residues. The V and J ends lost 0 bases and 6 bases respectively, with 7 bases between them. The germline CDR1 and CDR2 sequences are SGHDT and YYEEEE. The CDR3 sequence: CASSLARAQPQHF. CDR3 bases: TGTGCCAGCAGCTTGGCGCGCGCTCAGCCCCAGCATTTT.

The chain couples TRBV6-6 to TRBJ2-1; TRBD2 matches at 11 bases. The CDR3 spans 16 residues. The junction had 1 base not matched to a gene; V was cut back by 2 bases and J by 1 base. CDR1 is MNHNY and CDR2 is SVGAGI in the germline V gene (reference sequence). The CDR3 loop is CASSYPSGGSYNEQFF. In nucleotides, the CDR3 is TGTGCCAGCAGTTACCCTAGCGGGGGGTCCTACAATGAGCAGTTCTTC.

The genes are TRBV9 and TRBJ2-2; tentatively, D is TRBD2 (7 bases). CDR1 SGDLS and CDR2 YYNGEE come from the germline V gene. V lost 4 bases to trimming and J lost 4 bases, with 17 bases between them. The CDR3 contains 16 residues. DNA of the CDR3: TGTGCCAGCAGCCCCCGAGGAGGGGGGGGCACCGGGGAGCTGTTTTTT. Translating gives CASSPRGGGGTGELFF. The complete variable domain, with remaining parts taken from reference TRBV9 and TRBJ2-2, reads DSGVTQTPKHLITATGQRVTLRCSPRSGDLSVYWYQQSLDQGLQFLIQYYNGEERAKGNILERFSAQQFPDLHSELNLSSLELGDSALYFCASSPRGGGGTGELFFGEGSRLTVL.

CDR3 sequence (DNA): TGTGCCAGCAGTACCGACAGGACCACCGGGGAGCTGTTTTTT. Translated: CASSTDRTTGELFF. The rearrangement links TRBV6-2 or TRBV6-3 to TRBJ2-2, with D perhaps TRBD1 (6 bases). V lost 5 bases and J 4 bases, leaving 11 bases between the germline ends. Germline V gene data show CDR1 as MNHEY and CDR2 as SVGEGT. There are 14 residues in the CDR3.

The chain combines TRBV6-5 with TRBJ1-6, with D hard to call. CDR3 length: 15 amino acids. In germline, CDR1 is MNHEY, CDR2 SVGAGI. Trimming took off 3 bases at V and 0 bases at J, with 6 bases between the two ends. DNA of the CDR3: TGTGCCAGCAGTTATGTCAGCTCCTATAATTCACCCCTCCACTTT. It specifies CASSYVSSYNSPLHF.

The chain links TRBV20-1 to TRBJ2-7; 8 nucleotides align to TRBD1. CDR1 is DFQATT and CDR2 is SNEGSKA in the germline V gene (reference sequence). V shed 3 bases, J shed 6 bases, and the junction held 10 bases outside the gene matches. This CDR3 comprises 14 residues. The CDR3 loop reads CSASPGTGLGEQYF. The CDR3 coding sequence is TGCAGTGCTAGTCCCGGGACAGGTTTGGGCGAGCAGTACTTC.

CDR3 bases: TGTGCCAGCAGCTCGGCCGGCGGTCCACCCCTCCACTTT. Protein sequence: CASSSAGGPPLHF. The genes are TRBV5-6 and TRBJ1-6, with D uncertain. This CDR3 is 13 amino acids long. Germline V gives CDR1 SGHDT, CDR2 YYEEEE. Trimming left V 3 bases short and J 11 bases short, with 12 bases between.

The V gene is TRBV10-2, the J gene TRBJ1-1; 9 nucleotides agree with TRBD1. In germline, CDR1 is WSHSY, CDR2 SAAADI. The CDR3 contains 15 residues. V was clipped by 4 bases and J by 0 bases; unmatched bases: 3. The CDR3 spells CASSAGQGMNTEAFF. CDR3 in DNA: TGCGCCAGCAGTGCGGGACAGGGAATGAACACTGAAGCTTTCTTT.

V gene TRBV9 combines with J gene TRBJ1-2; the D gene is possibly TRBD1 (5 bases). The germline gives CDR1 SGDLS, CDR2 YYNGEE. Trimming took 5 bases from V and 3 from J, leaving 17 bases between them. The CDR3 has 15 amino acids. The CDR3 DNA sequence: TGTGCCAGCAGTGACGTGTGGGGCGCGGACTATGGCTACACCTTC. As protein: CASSDVWGADYGYTF.

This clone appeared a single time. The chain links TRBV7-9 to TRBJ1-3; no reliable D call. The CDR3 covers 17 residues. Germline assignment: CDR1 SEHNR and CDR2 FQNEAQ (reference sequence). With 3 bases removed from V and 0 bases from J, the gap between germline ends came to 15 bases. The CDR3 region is CASSFGMGAISGNTIYF. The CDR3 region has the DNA TGTGCCAGCAGCTTCGGTATGGGCGCTATCTCTGGAAACACCATATATTTT. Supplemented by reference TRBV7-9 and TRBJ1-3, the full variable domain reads DTGVSQNPRHKITKRGQNVTFRCDPISEHNRLYWYRQTLGQGPEFLTYFQNEAQLEKSRLLSDRFSAERPKGSFSTLEIQRTEQGDSAMYLCASSFGMGAISGNTIYFGEGSWLTVV.

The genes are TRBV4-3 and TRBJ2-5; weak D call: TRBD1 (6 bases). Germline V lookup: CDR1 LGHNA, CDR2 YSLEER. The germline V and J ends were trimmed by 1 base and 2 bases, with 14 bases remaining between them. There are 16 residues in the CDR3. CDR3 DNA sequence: TGCGCCAGCAGCCAAGGGGGTCAGGGGCCTCAAGAGACCCAGTACTTC. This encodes CASSQGGQGPQETQYF.

The CDR3 loop is CASSPTGTSTGELFF. The CDR3 DNA is TGTGCCAGCAGCCCCACCGGGACTAGCACCGGGGAGCTGTTTTTT. V usage is TRBV7-2 and J usage is TRBJ2-2; 8 nucleotides agree with TRBD2. Germline V gene data show CDR1 as SGHTA and CDR2 as FQGNSA. The CDR3 has 15 residues. V lost 5 bases and J lost 4; bases outside the gene matches: 6.

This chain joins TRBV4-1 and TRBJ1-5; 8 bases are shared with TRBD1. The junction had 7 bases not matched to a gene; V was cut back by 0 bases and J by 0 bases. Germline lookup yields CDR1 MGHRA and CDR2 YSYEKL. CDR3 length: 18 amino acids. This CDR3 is CASSQDPRGQASNQPQHF. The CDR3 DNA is TGCGCCAGCAGCCAAGACCCGAGGGGACAGGCTAGCAATCAGCCCCAGCATTTT.

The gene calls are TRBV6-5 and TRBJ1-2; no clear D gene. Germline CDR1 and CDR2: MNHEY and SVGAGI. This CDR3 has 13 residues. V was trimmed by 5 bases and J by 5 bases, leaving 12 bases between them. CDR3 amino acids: CASSPRLEYGYTF. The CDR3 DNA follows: TGTGCCAGCAGTCCCCGACTGGAGTATGGCTACACCTTC.

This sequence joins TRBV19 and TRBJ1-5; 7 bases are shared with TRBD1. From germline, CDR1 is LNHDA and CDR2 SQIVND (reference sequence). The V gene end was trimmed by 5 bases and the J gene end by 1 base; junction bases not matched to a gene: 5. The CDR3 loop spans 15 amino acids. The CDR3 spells CASSRQGNSNQPQHF. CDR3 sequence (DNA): TGTGCCAGTAGTCGACAGGGTAACAGCAATCAGCCCCAGCATTTT.